This TCR beta chain was obtained from a study of cytomegalovirus exposure and HLA in healthy donors. Both 60 Vbeta primers and 13 Jbeta primers went into the PCR. Here immunoSEQ multiplex PCR was the method, and the copy in TCRdb shows in-frame clones only, minus some. This sample's table has 150,000 to 200,000 clones. A word on this clone: The antigen is not known.

Findings and caveats of the study: Over 150 TCR beta chains were listed as cytomegalovirus-associated. A later analysis linked 16,951 TCR beta sequences to HLA alleles at 0.05 false discovery rate.

Trimming left V 10 bases short and J 1 base short, with 13 bases between. CDR1 is LNHNV, CDR2 YYDKDF, per germline (reference sequence). The CDR3 has 14 amino acids. The TCR comes from a woman aged 60 to 75 in good health and CMV-seronegative. Sequencing was done on a sample of PBMCs. The V gene is TRBV15, the J gene TRBJ2-2, with D perhaps matching TRBD2 (5 bases). The CDR3 spells CAIKRGENTGELFF. In nucleotides, the CDR3 is TGTGCCATCAAACGGGGTGAGAACACCGGGGAGCTGTTTTTT.